The rows below give T cell receptor beta chains drawn from one sample of a study of blood T cell repertoires in COVID-19. Some clones are missing from TCRdb's copy, which holds only in-frame ones; the method was immunoSEQ multiplex PCR. Counted here are about 62,000 clones, about nine tenths occurring once; the ten biggest clones make up around 6%. The specimen sequenced was peripheral blood. The receptors were gathered from a human donor in a cohort sampled during active COVID-19. Each CDR3 is given with its conserved first and last residue. D genes are given only for firm matches. A row's size may be missing; if present it is once, few, many or a size class.

d_call	clone_size	v_call	j_call	cdr3_nt	cdr3_aa
.	.	TRBV4-3	TRBJ2-7	TGCGCCAGCAGCCAGAGCGCCAAAGTCTACGAGCAGTACTTC	CASSQSAKVYEQYF
.	.	TRBV21-1	TRBJ2-3	TGTGCCAGGGGAGAAGGGGACATCTGCCGCACAGATACGCAGTATTTT	CARGEGDICRTDTQYF
.	.	TRBV27	TRBJ2-1	TGTGCCAGCAGCCTTAACGGCGGCACCTACAATGAGCAGTTCTTC	CASSLNGGTYNEQFF
.	.	TRBV11-2	TRBJ2-1	TGTGCCAGCACCTCCGGGACATACTCCTACAATGAGCAGTTCTTC	CASTSGTYSYNEQFF
.	once	TRBV28	TRBJ2-7	TGTGCCAGCACCCCCTCCGGGACTCTCTCCTACGAGCAGTACTTC	CASTPSGTLSYEQYF
.	.	TRBV6-5	TRBJ2-3	TGTGCCAGTCAGGGGTCCGCAGATACGCAGTATTTT	CASQGSADTQYF
.	.	TRBV11-2	TRBJ2-1	TGTGCCAGCAGCTCTGCAGTGCACAATGAGCAGTTCTTC	CASSSAVHNEQFF
.	.	TRBV7-8	TRBJ2-1	TGTGCCAGCACAGGTCGGAACTCCTACAATGAGCAGTTCTTC	CASTGRNSYNEQFF
TRBD2	.	TRBV2	TRBJ2-2	TGTGCCAGCATTATGGAGCGGGGGGTCACCGGGGAGCTGTTTTTT	CASIMERGVTGELFF
.	.	TRBV2	TRBJ2-1	TGTGCCAGCAGTCCAGGGTACAATGAGCAGTTCTTC	CASSPGYNEQFF
.	.	TRBV27	TRBJ2-6	TGTGCCAGCAGTTTGTACCGGACAGCAACTGGGGCCAACGTCCTGACTTTC	CASSLYRTATGANVLTF
.	.	TRBV11-2	TRBJ2-7	TGTGCCAGCAGCCGTGTGCGGACTCCCTACGAGCAGTACTTC	CASSRVRTPYEQYF
.	.	TRBV25-1	TRBJ1-3	TGTGCCAGCAGTGAACCGGTACCCCACTCTGGAAACACCATATATTTT	CASSEPVPHSGNTIYF
.	.	TRBV24-1	TRBJ2-7	TGTGCCACCAACAGACAGGAACTCTACGAGCAGTACTTC	CATNRQELYEQYF
.	.	TRBV7-9	TRBJ2-1	TGTGCCAGCAGCTCCTATAGTACTTCTCAGTTCTTC	CASSSYSTSQFF
TRBD2	.	TRBV5-4	TRBJ2-1	TGTGCCAGCAGCTTGGCCGGGGGACTAGCGGAGCAGTTCTTC	CASSLAGGLAEQFF
TRBD1	.	TRBV18	TRBJ1-2	TGTGCCAGCTCACCACCGCAGGGGGCGCTGGGCTACACCTTC	CASSPPQGALGYTF
TRBD2	.	TRBV7-2	TRBJ2-5	TGTGCCAGCAGCCTTAGCGGGACCATCGAGACCCAGTACTTC	CASSLSGTIETQYF
.	.	TRBV27	TRBJ2-1	TGTGCCAGCAGTTACAACCTAGGGGGGGTCTCCTACAATGAGCAGTTCTTC	CASSYNLGGVSYNEQFF
.	.	TRBV5-8	TRBJ1-1	TGTGCCAGCAGCTTGGTCAGGGGAACGACTGAAGCTTTCTTT	CASSLVRGTTEAFF
.	once	TRBV5-4	TRBJ1-1	TGTGCCAGCAGCTTGGGTCACATGGGCTTCTTT	CASSLGHMGFF
TRBD1	.	TRBV7-9	TRBJ1-1	TGTGCCAGCAGTACCGGGACAGGGGTTCTCTACACTGAAGCTTTCTTT	CASSTGTGVLYTEAFF
.	.	TRBV7-2	TRBJ2-7	TGTGCCAGCAGCTTAAGGGCGAGGGGGAGCTCCTACGAGCAGTACTTC	CASSLRARGSSYEQYF
.	.	TRBV7-9	TRBJ2-7	TGTGCCAGCAACCTCTGGAGTGGCGAGCAGTACTTC	CASNLWSGEQYF
.	.	TRBV19	TRBJ1-2	TGTGCCAGTAGCGACAAACCCTATGGCTACACCTTC	CASSDKPYGYTF
.	.	TRBV3-1/TRBV3-2	TRBJ1-6	TGTGCCAGCAGCCAAGAGCAAGGGGCCTCACCCCTCCACTTT	CASSQEQGASPLHF
.	once	TRBV30	TRBJ2-7	TGTGCCTGGAGGGGGTTGGGGGCCGGGGAGCAGTACTTC	CAWRGLGAGEQYF
.	.	TRBV19	TRBJ1-2	TGTGCCAGTAGTTCCTCCTATGGCTACACCTTC	CASSSSYGYTF
TRBD1	.	TRBV19	TRBJ1-5	TGTGCCAGTAGCAACTCGCCCCGGACAGGGGTATTCGGTGAGGACAATCAGCCCCAGCATTTT	CASSNSPRTGVFGEDNQPQHF
.	.	TRBV5-1	TRBJ2-1	TGCGCCAGCAGCCCGGACTCAGCTACCTACAATGAGCAGTTCTTC	CASSPDSATYNEQFF
.	many	TRBV7-6	TRBJ2-7	TGTGCCAGCAGCTTGGGGGGAGGAGGGTCGTACGAGCAGTACTTC	CASSLGGGGSYEQYF
.	.	TRBV25-1	TRBJ1-5	TGTGCCAGAATACAGGGAACAAGGCCCCAGCATTTT	CARIQGTRPQHF